This TCR beta chain derives from a study of blood T cells in healthy people across ages (dated by TCRdb to 2014 to 2015). Turning to the overall study: In model experiments, template switching captured roughly one uniquely barcoded TCR beta cDNA molecule for every two T cells. Using deep sequencing normalized with unique cDNA molecular identifiers, the study measured how TCR beta repertoire diversity changes with age. The donors were split into four age groups: young (average about 15 years), middle-aged (39), aged (around 67) and long-lived (roughly 88). Using the same blood draw, the study looked at two additional independent replicas of 1 million unique cDNA reads for two donors, one aged 18 to 30 and the other aged 80 or older. Broad study findings and their caveats: Estimates of total diversity based on one million sequenced T cells were regarded as lower bounds and as underestimates. The percentage of naive T cells measured by flow cytometry correlated strongly with observed TCR beta diversity. Because the CMV infection status of the donors was unknown, age-related changes in expanded clonotypes may potentially have been confounded. The long-lived group showed more naive CD4+ T cells, fewer expanded clones and increased TCR diversity than the aged group, suggesting age selection. Observed TCR beta diversity per million T cells fell roughly linearly with age, and a significant reduction was already apparent by age around 36. Because profiling used bulk unsorted PBMCs, naive and antigen-experienced compartments could not be compared conclusively.

Library preparation employed 5' RACE. The sample was run on an Illumina HiSeq 2500. A second PCR of about 7 to 12 cycles was performed with a sample-barcoded 5' primer and a J-beta primer mix. Each TCR beta cDNA molecule received a unique molecular identifier from a template-switch 5' adaptor carrying 12 random nucleotides. Each sample yielded at least 2.5 million CDR3-containing paired-end reads. The Mint cDNA synthesis kit, primed by a TRBC-specific oligonucleotide, was used to synthesize first-strand cDNA from all RNA. Following uracil-DNA glycosylase treatment, all cDNA underwent a first 18-cycle PCR with the universal primers M1SS and BC2_uni_R. On the authors' methods: Normalization of each sample was performed by random selection of 1 million high-quality reads, each carrying a distinct molecular identifier. Instead of being binned into consensus sequences, reads with shared molecular identifiers were discarded. MiTCR, set to a Q25 quality threshold and the strictest error-elimination algorithm, was used for CDR3 identification, clonotype clustering and error correction. Lower-bound total TCR beta diversity was estimated with a nonparametric unseen species model using Euler transformation. The raw public reads went through TCRdb reprocessing: fastp at Q25, MiXCR clone calling, in-frame beta chains kept. For every CDR3 protein sequence, its rows merge into one entry that carries the most common genes and DNA. Clone size and V and J calls follow TCRdb, not the original study. In this sample the table shows approximately 900,000 distinct CDR3 sequences, about 29% of which occur a single time. Roughly a tenth of the sample comes from the top ten.

Its CDR3 holds 16 amino acids, cysteine through phenylalanine. Only the CDR3 DNA is retained, 48 bases long and in frame from the first base. Ends trimmed: V by 5 bases, J by 5 bases; bases unmatched to a gene: 5. Reading the germline V gene (reference sequence) gives CDR1 MNHNY and CDR2 SVGAGI. In its sample, this clonotype was seen a few times. Its antigen has not been determined. One base away there is no much larger clone; base qualities are not given. The roughly 39 donors, aged roughly 6 to 100 years, were systemically healthy Caucasian individuals from Russia. Each donor gave ten milliliters of peripheral blood, drawn into EDTA-treated Vacutainer tubes. Ficoll-Paque density-gradient centrifugation was used to isolate PBMCs, with at least 7 million per sample. Total RNA, at least 6 micrograms per sample, was extracted from PBMCs with Trizol reagent. For every donor, flow cytometry on a PBMC aliquot measured the percentage of naive CD45RAhigh/CD27high T cells.

This sample also belongs to another study, concerning T cells of mothers and their children. The second study reports: Nine systemically healthy Caucasian individuals, comprising three mothers and their six children, were included as donors. cDNA synthesis consumed the entire amount of extracted RNA, loaded at approximately 1.6 ug RNA in each 15 ul reaction. In the second PCR, the M1S primer added sample barcodes and 2-4 random nucleotides. More than 8.5 million TCR beta CDR3 reads were obtained from each mother, and roughly 3.1 million reads were obtained from each child. In both related and unrelated pairs, thymic selection shapes the output of TCR recombination in a similar way, with inherited differences having only a minor effect. Normalized repertoire overlap was always found to be slightly, but never significantly, higher in related mother-child pairs than in unrelated mother-child pairs. With a sensitivity of 90 to 100 clones per million clonotypes, no persistent microchimeric T cell clones were detected. In the study, deep NGS was used to compare the TCR beta repertoires of mothers and children, and features distinguishing related mother-child pairs from unrelated individuals were sought. Mothers averaged approximately 40 +/- 4 years of age and children averaged roughly 11 +/- 4 years. Libraries were sequenced on Illumina HiSeq 2000 with 100+100 nt paired-end reads after adapter ligation with NEBNext reagents. To avoid cross-contamination, the mother libraries and the child libraries were prepared a month apart and sequenced in separate runs. For each donor, somewhere between roughly 450,000 and 2,100,000 distinct TCR beta clonotypes were identified. Naive TCR beta clonotypes were estimated from low-frequency clonotypes matched to each donor's FACS-determined naive share, without sorting.

This receptor was obtained from a woman aged 40 to 50 in good health. Sequenced sample: blood. The sequence is built from TRBV6-6 and TRBJ2-2, and TRBD2 aligns with 13 junction nucleotides. The CDR3 protein is CASSNPGLAGTGELFF. The bases are TGTGCCAGCAGTAATCCGGGACTAGCGGGGACCGGGGAGCTGTTTTTT.